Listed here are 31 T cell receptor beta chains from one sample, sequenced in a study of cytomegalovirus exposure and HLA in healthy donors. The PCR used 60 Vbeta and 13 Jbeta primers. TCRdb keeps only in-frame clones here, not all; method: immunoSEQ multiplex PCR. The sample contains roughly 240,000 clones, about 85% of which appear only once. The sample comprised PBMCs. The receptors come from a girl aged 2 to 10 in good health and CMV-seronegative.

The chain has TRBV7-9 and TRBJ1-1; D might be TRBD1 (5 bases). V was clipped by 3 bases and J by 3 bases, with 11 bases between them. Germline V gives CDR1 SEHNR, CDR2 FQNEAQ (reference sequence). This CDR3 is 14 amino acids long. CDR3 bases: TGTGCCAGCAGCTTGGTCAGGGTGGACACTGAAGCTTTCTTT. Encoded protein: CASSLVRVDTEAFF. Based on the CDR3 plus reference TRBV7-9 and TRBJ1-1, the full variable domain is DTGVSQNPRHKITKRGQNVTFRCDPISEHNRLYWYRQTLGQGPEFLTYFQNEAQLEKSRLLSDRFSAERPKGSFSTLEIQRTEQGDSAMYLCASSLVRVDTEAFFGQGTRLTVV.

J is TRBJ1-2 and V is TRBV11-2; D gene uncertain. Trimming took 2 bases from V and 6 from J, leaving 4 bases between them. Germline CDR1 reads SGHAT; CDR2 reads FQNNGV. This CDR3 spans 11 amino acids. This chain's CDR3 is CASSLTDGYTF. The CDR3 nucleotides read TGTGCCAGCAGCTTAACGGATGGCTACACCTTC.

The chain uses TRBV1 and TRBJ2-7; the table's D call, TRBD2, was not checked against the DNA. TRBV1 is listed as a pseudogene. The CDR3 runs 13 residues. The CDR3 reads CTSPEAGGYEQYF. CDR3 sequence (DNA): TGCACCAGCCCCGAAGCGGGGGGTTACGAGCAGTACTTC.

The CDR3 sequence is CASSLTGAPDTQYF. The CDR3 DNA reads as TGTGCCAGCAGCCTGACAGGGGCCCCAGATACGCAGTATTTT. V usage is TRBV7-9 and J usage is TRBJ2-3, with TRBD1 matching 8 bases. Germline trimming cut 5 bases from V and 4 bases from J; bases unmatched to any gene: 5. Germline lookup yields CDR1 SEHNR and CDR2 FQNEAQ (reference sequence). This CDR3 region has 14 residues.

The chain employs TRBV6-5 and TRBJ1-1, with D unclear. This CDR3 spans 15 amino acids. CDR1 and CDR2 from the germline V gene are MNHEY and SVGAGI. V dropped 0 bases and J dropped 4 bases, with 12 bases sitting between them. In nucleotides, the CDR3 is TGTGCCAGCAGTTACTCGAGGGCTGGAGGCACTGAAGCTTTCTTT. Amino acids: CASSYSRAGGTEAFF.

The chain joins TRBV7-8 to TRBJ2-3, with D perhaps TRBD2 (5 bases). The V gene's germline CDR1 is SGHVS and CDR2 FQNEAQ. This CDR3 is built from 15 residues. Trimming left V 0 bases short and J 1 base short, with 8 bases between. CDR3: CASSLAGSGTDTQYF. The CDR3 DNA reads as TGTGCCAGCAGCTTAGCGGGGAGTGGCACAGATACGCAGTATTTT.

CDR3 in DNA: TGTGCCAGCAGTGCAGGGGCGTGGGGGACCTACGAGCAGTACTTC. Amino acids: CASSAGAWGTYEQYF. The V and J genes are TRBV6-1 and TRBJ2-7; perhaps TRBD1 as D (6 bases). Trimming took 4 bases from V and 2 from J, leaving 15 bases between them. Germline V gene lookup returns CDR1 MNHNS and CDR2 SASEGT. The CDR3 contains 15 residues.

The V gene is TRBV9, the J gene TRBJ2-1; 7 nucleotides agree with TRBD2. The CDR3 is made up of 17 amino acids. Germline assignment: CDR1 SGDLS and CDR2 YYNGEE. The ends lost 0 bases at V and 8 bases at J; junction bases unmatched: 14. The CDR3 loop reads CASSVGRESGDFYEQFF. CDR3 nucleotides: TGTGCCAGCAGCGTAGGGCGGGAGTCAGGAGATTTTTATGAGCAGTTCTTC.

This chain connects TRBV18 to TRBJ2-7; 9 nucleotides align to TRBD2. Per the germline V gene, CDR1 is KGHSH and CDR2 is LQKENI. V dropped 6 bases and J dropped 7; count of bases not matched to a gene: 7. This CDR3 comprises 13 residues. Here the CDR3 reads CASSSAGGREQYF. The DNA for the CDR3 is TGTGCCAGCTCTTCGGCGGGAGGGAGGGAGCAGTACTTC.

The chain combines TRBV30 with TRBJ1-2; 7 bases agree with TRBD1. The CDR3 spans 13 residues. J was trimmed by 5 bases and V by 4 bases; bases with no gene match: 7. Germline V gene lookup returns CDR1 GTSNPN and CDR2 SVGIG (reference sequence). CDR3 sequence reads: CAWTRRTGYGYTF. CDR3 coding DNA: TGTGCCTGGACTAGAAGGACAGGTTATGGCTACACCTTC.

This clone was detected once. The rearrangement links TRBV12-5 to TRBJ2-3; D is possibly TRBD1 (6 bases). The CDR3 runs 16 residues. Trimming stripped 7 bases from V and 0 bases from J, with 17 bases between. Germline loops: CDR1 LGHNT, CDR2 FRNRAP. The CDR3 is CASAHRRGGSTDTQYF. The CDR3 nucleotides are TGTGCTAGTGCCCATCGCAGGGGTGGAAGCACAGATACGCAGTATTTT. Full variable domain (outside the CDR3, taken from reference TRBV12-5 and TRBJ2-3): DARVTQTPRHKVTEMGQEVTMRCQPILGHNTVFWYRQTMMQGLELLAYFRNRAPLDDSGMPKDRFSAEMPDATLATLKIQPSEPRDSAVYFCASAHRRGGSTDTQYFGPGTRLTVL.

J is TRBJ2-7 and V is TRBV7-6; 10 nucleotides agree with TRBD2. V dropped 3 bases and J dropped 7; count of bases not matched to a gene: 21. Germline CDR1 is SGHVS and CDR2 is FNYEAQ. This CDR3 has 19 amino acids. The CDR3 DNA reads TGTGCCAGCAGCTTCAGAGGGACTAGCGACAGAATGAAAAGGGGGGAGCAGTACTTC. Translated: CASSFRGTSDRMKRGEQYF. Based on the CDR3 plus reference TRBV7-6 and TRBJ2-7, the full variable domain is GAGVSQSPRYKVTKRGQDVALRCDPISGHVSLYWYRQALGQGPEFLTYFNYEAQQDKSGLPNDRFSAERPEGSISTLTIQRTEQRDSAMYRCASSFRGTSDRMKRGEQYFGPGTRLTVT.

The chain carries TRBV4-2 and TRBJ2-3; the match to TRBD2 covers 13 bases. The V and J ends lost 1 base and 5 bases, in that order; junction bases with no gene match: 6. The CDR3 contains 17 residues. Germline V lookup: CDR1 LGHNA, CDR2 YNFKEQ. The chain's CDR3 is CASSQGVTSGGLDTQYF. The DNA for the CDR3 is TGTGCCAGCAGCCAAGGTGTGACTAGCGGGGGGCTAGATACGCAGTATTTT.

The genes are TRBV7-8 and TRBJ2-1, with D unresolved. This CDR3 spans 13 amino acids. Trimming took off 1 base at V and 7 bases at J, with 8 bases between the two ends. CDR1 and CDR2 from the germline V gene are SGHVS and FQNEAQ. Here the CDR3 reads CASSLVSSNEQFF. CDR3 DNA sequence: TGTGCCAGCAGCTTAGTGTCTTCGAATGAGCAGTTCTTC.

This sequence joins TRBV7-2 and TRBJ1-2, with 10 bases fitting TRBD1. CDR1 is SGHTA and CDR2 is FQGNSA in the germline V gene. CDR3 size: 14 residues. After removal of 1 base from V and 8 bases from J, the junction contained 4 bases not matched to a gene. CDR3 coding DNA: TGTGCCAGCAGCTTAGGACAGGGGGCGGGAGGCTACACCTTC. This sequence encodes CASSLGQGAGGYTF.

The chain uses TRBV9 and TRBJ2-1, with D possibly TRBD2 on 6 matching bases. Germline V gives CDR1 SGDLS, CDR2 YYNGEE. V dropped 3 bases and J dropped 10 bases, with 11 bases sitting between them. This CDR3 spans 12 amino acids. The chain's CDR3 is CASSEPGLEQFF. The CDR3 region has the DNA TGTGCCAGCAGCGAGCCGGGACTGGAGCAGTTCTTC.

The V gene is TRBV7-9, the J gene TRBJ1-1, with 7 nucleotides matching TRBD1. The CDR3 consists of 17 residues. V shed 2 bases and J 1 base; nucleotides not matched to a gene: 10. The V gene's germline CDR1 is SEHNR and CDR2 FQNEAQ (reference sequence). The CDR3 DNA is TGTGCCAGCAGCTTAAGACGGGACAGCTTTGGGAACACTGAAGCTTTCTTT. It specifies CASSLRRDSFGNTEAFF.

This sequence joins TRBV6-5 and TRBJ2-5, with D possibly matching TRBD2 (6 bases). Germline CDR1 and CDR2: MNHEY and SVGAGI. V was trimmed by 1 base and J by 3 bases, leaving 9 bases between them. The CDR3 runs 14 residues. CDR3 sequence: CASSYFGGEETQYF. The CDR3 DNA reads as TGTGCCAGCAGTTACTTCGGGGGAGAAGAGACCCAGTACTTC.

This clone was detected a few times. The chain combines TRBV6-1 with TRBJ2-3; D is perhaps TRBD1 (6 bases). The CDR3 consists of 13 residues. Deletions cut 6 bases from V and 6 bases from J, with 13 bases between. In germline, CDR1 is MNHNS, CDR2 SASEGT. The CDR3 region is CASSRDKGDTQYF. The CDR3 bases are TGTGCCAGCAGCCGGGACAAGGGGGATACGCAGTATTTT.

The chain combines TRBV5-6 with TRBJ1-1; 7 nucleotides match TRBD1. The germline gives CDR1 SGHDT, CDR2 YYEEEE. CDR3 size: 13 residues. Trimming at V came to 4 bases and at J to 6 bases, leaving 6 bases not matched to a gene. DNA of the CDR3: TGTGCCAGCAGCCCACAGGGGATCCCTGAAGCTTTCTTT. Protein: CASSPQGIPEAFF. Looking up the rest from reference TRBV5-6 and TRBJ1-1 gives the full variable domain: DAGVTQSPTHLIKTRGQQVTLRCSPKSGHDTVSWYQQALGQGPQFIFQYYEEEERQRGNFPDRFSGHQFPNYSSELNVNALLLGDSALYLCASSPQGIPEAFFGQGTRLTVV.

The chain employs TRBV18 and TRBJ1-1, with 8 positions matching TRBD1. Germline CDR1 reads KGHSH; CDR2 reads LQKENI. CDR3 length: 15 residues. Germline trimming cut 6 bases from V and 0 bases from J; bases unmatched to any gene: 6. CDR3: CASSGTGTMNTEAFF. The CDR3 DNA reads TGTGCCAGCTCTGGGACAGGAACCATGAACACTGAAGCTTTCTTT. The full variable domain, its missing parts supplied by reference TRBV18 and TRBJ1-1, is NAGVMQNPRHLVRRRGQEARLRCSPMKGHSHVYWYRQLPEEGLKFMVYLQKENIIDESGMPKERFSAEFPKEGPSILRIQQVVRGDSAAYFCASSGTGTMNTEAFFGQGTRLTVV.

CDR3 amino acids: CASSRQGTYEQYF. The CDR3 nucleotides are TGTGCCAGCAGCCGACAGGGGACCTACGAGCAGTACTTC. This chain links TRBV6-5 with TRBJ2-7, with TRBD1 identical over 8 bases. Germline V gene sequence: CDR1 MNHEY, CDR2 SVGAGI. The J segment lost 2 bases and the V segment lost 6 bases, leaving 3 bases of the junction unmatched. The CDR3 length is 13 residues.

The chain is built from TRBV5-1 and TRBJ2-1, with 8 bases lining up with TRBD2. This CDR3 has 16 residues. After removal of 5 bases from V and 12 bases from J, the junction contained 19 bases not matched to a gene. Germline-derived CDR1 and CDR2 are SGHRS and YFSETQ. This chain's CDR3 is CASSYSPSGSGSRQFF. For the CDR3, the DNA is TGCGCCAGCAGTTACAGTCCTTCAGGGAGCGGGAGTAGGCAGTTCTTC.

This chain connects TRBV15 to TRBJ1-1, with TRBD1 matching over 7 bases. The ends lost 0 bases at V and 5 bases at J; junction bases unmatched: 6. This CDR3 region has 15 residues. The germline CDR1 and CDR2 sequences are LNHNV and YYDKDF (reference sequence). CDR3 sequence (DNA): TGTGCCACCAGCAGAGATTTTGTACAGGGGACTGAAGCTTTCTTT. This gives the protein CATSRDFVQGTEAFF.

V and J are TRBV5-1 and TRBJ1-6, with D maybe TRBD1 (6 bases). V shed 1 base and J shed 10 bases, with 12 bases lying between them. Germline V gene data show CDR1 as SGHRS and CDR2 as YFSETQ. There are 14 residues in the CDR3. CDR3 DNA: TGCGCCAGCAGCTTGACCGGGACAACGTCACCCCTCCACTTT. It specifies CASSLTGTTSPLHF.

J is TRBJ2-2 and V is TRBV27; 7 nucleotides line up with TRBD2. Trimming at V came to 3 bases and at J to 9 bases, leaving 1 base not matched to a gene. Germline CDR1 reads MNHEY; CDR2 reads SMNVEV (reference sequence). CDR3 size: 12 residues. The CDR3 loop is CASSLGGWELFF. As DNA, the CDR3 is TGTGCCAGCAGTTTGGGGGGGTGGGAGCTGTTTTTT.

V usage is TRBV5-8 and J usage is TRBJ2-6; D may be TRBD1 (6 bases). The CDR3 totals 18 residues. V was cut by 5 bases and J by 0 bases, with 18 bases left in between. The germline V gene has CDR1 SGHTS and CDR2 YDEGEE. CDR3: CASRHERTASSGANVLTF. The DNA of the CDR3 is TGTGCCAGCAGACACGAGAGGACAGCCAGCTCTGGGGCCAACGTCCTGACTTTC.

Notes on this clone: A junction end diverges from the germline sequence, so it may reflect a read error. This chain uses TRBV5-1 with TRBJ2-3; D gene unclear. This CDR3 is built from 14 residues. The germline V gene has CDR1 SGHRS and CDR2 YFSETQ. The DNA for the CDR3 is TGCGCCAGCGGCTTGGGGTTTGCGCCAGATACGCAGTATTTT. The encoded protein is CASGLGFAPDTQYF.

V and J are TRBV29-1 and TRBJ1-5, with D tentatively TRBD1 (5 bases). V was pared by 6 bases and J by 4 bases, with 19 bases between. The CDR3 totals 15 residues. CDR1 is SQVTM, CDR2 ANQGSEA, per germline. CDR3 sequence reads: CSVTNQGYPNQPQHF. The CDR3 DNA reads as TGCAGCGTCACAAACCAGGGCTATCCAAATCAGCCCCAGCATTTT.

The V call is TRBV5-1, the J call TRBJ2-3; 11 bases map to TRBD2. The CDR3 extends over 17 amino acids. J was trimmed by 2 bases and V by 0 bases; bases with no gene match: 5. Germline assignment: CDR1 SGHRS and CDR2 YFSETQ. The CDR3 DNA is TGCGCCAGCAGCTTGGCTGGGACTAGCGGTTCCACAGATACGCAGTATTTT. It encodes CASSLAGTSGSTDTQYF.

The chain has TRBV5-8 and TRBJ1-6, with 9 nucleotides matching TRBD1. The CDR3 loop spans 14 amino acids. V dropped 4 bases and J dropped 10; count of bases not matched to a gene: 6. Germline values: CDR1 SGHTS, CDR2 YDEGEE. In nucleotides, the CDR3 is TGTGCCAGCAGCCTGACAGGGGGGAGGTCACCCCTCCACTTT. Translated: CASSLTGGRSPLHF.